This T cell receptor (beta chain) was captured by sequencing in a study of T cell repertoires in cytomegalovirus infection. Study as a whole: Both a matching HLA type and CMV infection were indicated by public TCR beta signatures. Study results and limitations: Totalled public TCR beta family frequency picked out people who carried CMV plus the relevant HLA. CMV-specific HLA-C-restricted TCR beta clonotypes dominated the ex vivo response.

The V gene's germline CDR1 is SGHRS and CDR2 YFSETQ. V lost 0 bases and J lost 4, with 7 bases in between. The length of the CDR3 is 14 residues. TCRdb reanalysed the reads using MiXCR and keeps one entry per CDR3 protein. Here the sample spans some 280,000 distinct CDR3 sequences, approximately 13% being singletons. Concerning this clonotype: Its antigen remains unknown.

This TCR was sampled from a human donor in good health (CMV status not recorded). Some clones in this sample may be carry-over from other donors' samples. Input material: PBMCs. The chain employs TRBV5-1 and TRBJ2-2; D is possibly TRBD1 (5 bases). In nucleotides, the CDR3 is TGCGCCAGCAGCTTGGGACAGCGCACCGGGGAGCTGTTTTTT. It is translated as CASSLGQRTGELFF.